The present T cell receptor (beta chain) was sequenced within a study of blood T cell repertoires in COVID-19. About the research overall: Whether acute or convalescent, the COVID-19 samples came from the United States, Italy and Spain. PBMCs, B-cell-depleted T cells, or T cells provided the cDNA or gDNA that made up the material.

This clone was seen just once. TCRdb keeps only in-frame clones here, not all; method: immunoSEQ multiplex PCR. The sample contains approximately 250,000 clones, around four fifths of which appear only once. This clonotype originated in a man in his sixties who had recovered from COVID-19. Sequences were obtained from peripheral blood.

In nucleotides, the CDR3 is TGTGCCAGCAGCCCTCAGGGGACAGGGTTTCAAGAGACCCAGTACTTC. This translates into CASSPQGTGFQETQYF. The chain links TRBV5-6 to TRBJ2-5; 9 bases agree with TRBD1. The germline V gene encodes CDR1 SGHDT and CDR2 YYEEEE. The CDR3 contains 16 residues. V shed 4 bases, J shed 2 bases, and the junction held 9 bases outside the gene matches.